Shown below are 5 T cell receptor beta chains from a single sample sequenced in a study of T-cell memory formation after mild COVID-19 (dated by TCRdb to 2020 to 2023). Library method: 5' RACE. The instrument was an Illumina NovaSeq 6000. Using fastp trimming at Q25 and MiXCR clonotype assembly, TCRdb reanalyzed the public sequencing data and kept in-frame beta chains. Records with the same CDR3 protein are collapsed into one entry carrying the most frequent genes and DNA. The sample records around 260,000 distinct CDR3 sequences, about 16% of which are singletons. The top ten clones comprise 22% of the sample. Sample: PBMCs or a T cell subset sorted from them (not recorded which). The receptor set was obtained from a man aged 18 to 29 who had mild COVID-19 (a few samples of this study predate the infection). The sample titles of this study are shuffled in the database, so cell type and time point are left out; the donor was told from shared clones.

This clonotype has only a few counts. The chain joins TRBV7-9 to TRBJ1-2; D is uncertain. Trimming removed 1 base from V and 7 bases from J, with 10 bases in between. Germline V lookup: CDR1 SEHNR, CDR2 FQNEAQ (reference sequence). The CDR3 is 13 residues long. In nucleotides, the CDR3 is TGTGCCAGCAGCTTAGACAGCTGGGGTGGCTACACCTTC. This sequence encodes CASSLDSWGGYTF.

This clonotype was counted a few times. This chain connects TRBV7-7 to TRBJ2-1, with TRBD1 matching 7 bases. The CDR3 has 14 amino acids. V lost 5 bases and J lost 6; bases outside the gene matches: 7. Germline V CDR1 and CDR2: SSHAT, FNYEAQ (reference sequence). This chain's CDR3 is CASSGPGGSNEQFF. The CDR3 DNA follows: TGTGCCAGCAGCGGGCCAGGGGGAAGCAATGAGCAGTTCTTC.

This rearrangement joins TRBV20-1 to TRBJ2-7, with TRBD1 matching 7 bases. This CDR3 spans 14 amino acids. V shed 3 bases, J shed 4 bases, and the junction held 9 bases outside the gene matches. The germline CDR1 and CDR2 sequences are DFQATT and SNEGSKA (reference sequence). CDR3 amino acids: CSASSVQGMYEQYF. In DNA, the CDR3 is TGCAGTGCTAGTTCTGTACAGGGGATGTACGAGCAGTACTTC.

This clonotype has at least ten counts. V is TRBV7-3 and J is TRBJ2-3; TRBD2 agrees at 7 bases. CDR1 is SGHTA and CDR2 is FQGTGA in the germline V gene. The CDR3 is made up of 16 amino acids. V lost 1 base and J lost 5; bases outside the gene matches: 9. CDR3 coding DNA: TGTGCCAGCAGCTTAAATTCCCGGGGGGTGAGAGATACGCAGTATTTT. Translation gives CASSLNSRGVRDTQYF.

The V call is TRBV28, the J call TRBJ1-2, with D possibly TRBD1 on 6 matching bases. The CDR3 is made up of 12 amino acids. The germline V gene encodes CDR1 MDHEN and CDR2 SYDVKM. Trimming left V 6 bases short and J 8 bases short, with 13 bases between. The CDR3 region has the DNA TGTGCCAGCAGCCAGGGGCGGTGGGGCTACACCTTC. Its protein is CASSQGRWGYTF.